Listed here are 29 T cell receptor beta chains from one sample, sequenced in a study of blood T cell repertoires in COVID-19. Profiling relied on immunoSEQ multiplex PCR, and the TCRdb table lists in-frame clones only, not all of them. The data show a few hundred thousand clones, about 85% seen once. The specimen sequenced was PBMCs or T cells enriched from blood (not recorded which). The receptor set was obtained from a woman in her forties or fifties who had been exposed to COVID-19.

This clone was observed a handful of times. The genes are TRBV5-1 and TRBJ1-1; D gene uncertain. Germline V gene sequence: CDR1 SGHRS, CDR2 YFSETQ. The CDR3 loop spans 13 amino acids. The V and J ends lost 0 bases and 0 bases respectively, with 3 bases between them. CDR3 nucleotide sequence: TGCGCCAGCAGCTTGGATATGAACACTGAAGCTTTCTTT. Amino acid sequence: CASSLDMNTEAFF.

V is TRBV18 and J is TRBJ1-2; D uncertain. Trimming pared 4 bases from V and 3 bases from J, leaving 6 bases between. The germline CDR1 and CDR2 sequences are KGHSH and LQKENI. The CDR3 is made up of 12 amino acids. The CDR3 sequence: CASSQDYYGYTF. CDR3 DNA sequence: TGTGCCAGCTCACAGGACTACTATGGCTACACCTTC.

This chain joins TRBV29-1 and TRBJ1-2; 10 bases agree with TRBD1. Germline values: CDR1 SQVTM, CDR2 ANQGSEA. With V trimmed by 3 bases and J by 0 bases, 16 bases remained unmatched. This CDR3 contains 19 residues. CDR3: CSVEGGLKTGGSANYGYTF. The CDR3 bases are TGCAGCGTTGAGGGAGGGTTGAAGACAGGGGGCTCAGCTAACTATGGCTACACCTTC.

J is TRBJ1-1 and V is TRBV5-1; perhaps TRBD1 as D (5 bases). Deletions cut 0 bases from V and 4 bases from J, with 13 bases between. Germline loops: CDR1 SGHRS, CDR2 YFSETQ. This CDR3 contains 15 residues. The CDR3: CASSLVRGESTEAFF. The CDR3, as DNA: TGCGCCAGCAGCTTGGTACGGGGGGAGAGCACTGAAGCTTTCTTT.

The chain links TRBV19 to TRBJ1-1, with 7 bases identical to TRBD1. CDR1 and CDR2 from the germline V gene are LNHDA and SQIVND (reference sequence). Trimming at V came to 4 bases and at J to 1 base, leaving 9 bases not matched to a gene. The CDR3 runs to 16 residues. This chain's CDR3 is CASSTPLRGPNTEAFF. The CDR3 DNA sequence: TGTGCCAGTAGTACCCCCCTTAGGGGGCCGAACACTGAAGCTTTCTTT.

In its sample, this clone was seen once. The chain uses TRBV6-4 and TRBJ2-7; 7 bases match TRBD1. The CDR3 length is 15 residues. V gave up 2 bases and J gave up 1 base; unmatched junction bases: 5. Germline assignment: CDR1 MRHNA and CDR2 SNTAGT. DNA of the CDR3: TGTGCCAGCAGTGACCGGGACAGCCCATCCTACGAGCAGTACTTC. Its protein is CASSDRDSPSYEQYF.

The chain uses TRBV23-1 and TRBJ2-3; maybe TRBD1 (6 bases). TRBV23-1 is designated an ORF whose function remains uncertain. This CDR3 has 17 amino acids. V lost 10 bases and J 0 bases, leaving 23 bases between the germline ends. The CDR3 DNA sequence: TGCGCCATCCCCTTCTCCCGGGGACACTCTAGCACAGATACGCAGTATTTT. Translated, it gives CAIPFSRGHSSTDTQYF.

The chain carries TRBV19 and TRBJ2-2, with D maybe TRBD1 (5 bases). In germline, CDR1 is LNHDA, CDR2 SQIVND (reference sequence). The V end lost 6 bases, the J end lost 1 base, and 15 bases lay between the germline ends. CDR3 size: 16 residues. The DNA for the CDR3 is TGTGCCAGTAGGGGAATAGGGCAGGGGAACACCGGGGAGCTGTTTTTT. Encoded protein: CASRGIGQGNTGELFF. Full variable domain (rest looked up from reference TRBV19 and TRBJ2-2): DGGITQSPKYLFRKEGQNVTLSCEQNLNHDAMYWYRQDPGQGLRLIYYSQIVNDFQKGDIAEGYSVSREKKESFPLTVTSAQKNPTAFYLCASRGIGQGNTGELFFGEGSRLTVL.

The rearrangement links TRBV30 to TRBJ1-2; D is perhaps TRBD1 (5 bases). Per germline, CDR1 GTSNPN and CDR2 SVGIG (reference sequence). The length of the CDR3 is 13 residues. Trimming cost V 3 bases and J 8 bases, with 16 bases left between them. CDR3 sequence reads: CAWSRGWGDGYTF. In DNA, the CDR3 is TGTGCCTGGAGCCGAGGTTGGGGGGACGGCTACACCTTC.

The chain combines TRBV7-9 with TRBJ1-2, with no clear D. The germline V and J ends were trimmed by 5 bases and 4 bases, with 8 bases remaining between them. CDR1 SEHNR and CDR2 FQNEAQ come from the germline V gene (reference sequence). The CDR3 consists of 12 residues. In DNA, the CDR3 is TGTGCCAGCAGCGCGGCGCCCTATGGCTACACCTTC. Translated, it gives CASSAAPYGYTF.

In regard to this clone: The same CDR3 is also encoded by other DNA sequences in this sample. The chain links TRBV12-3 or TRBV12-4 to TRBJ1-1; no definite D call. The CDR3 runs 12 residues. Trimming left V 6 bases short and J 1 base short, with 6 bases between. The CDR3 DNA reads as TGTGCCAGCAGAACGGGGAACACTGAAGCTTTCTTT. This codes for CASRTGNTEAFF.

This clone was seen a handful of times. The rearrangement joins TRBV19 to TRBJ1-5; possible D gene TRBD1, 5 bases. The germline V gene has CDR1 LNHDA and CDR2 SQIVND (reference sequence). V lost 4 bases, J lost 0 bases, and 10 bases lay in between. The CDR3 is made up of 15 amino acids. For the CDR3, the DNA is TGTGCCAGTAGTAGACAGCGAAATAGCAATCAGCCCCAGCATTTT. It specifies CASSRQRNSNQPQHF.

This chain connects TRBV4-2 to TRBJ2-7; a possible D gene is TRBD2 (6 bases). Trimming removed 3 bases from V and 4 bases from J, with 13 bases in between. CDR3 size: 14 residues. The germline CDR1 and CDR2 sequences are LGHNA and YNFKEQ. Here the CDR3 DNA reads TGTGCCAGCAGCCAGGACTACCCGGAGTACGAGCAGTACTTC. Protein: CASSQDYPEYEQYF.

V is TRBV12-3 or TRBV12-4 and J is TRBJ1-1; D is undetermined. The V end was cut by 7 bases, the J end by 1 base, with 10 bases between. CDR3 length: 13 residues. The CDR3 DNA reads as TGTGCCAGCACCCGTAACGGGAACACTGAAGCTTTCTTT. It yields the protein CASTRNGNTEAFF.

The V and J genes are TRBV27 and TRBJ1-5; D is unresolved. This CDR3 has 13 amino acids. The V gene lost 3 bases and the J gene lost 4 bases, with 7 bases spanning the gap. Germline V gives CDR1 MNHEY, CDR2 SMNVEV (reference sequence). The CDR3 DNA is TGTGCCAGCAGTTTGGCAGGAAATCAGCCCCAGCATTTT. Translation: CASSLAGNQPQHF.

The chain uses TRBV7-2 and TRBJ2-6; possible D gene TRBD1, 6 bases. This CDR3 contains 16 residues. Germline-derived CDR1 and CDR2 are SGHTA and FQGNSA. The germline V and J ends were trimmed by 3 bases and 0 bases, with 9 bases remaining between them. CDR3 sequence reads: CASSFTGNSGANVLTF. The CDR3 DNA sequence: TGTGCCAGCAGCTTCACAGGGAACTCTGGGGCCAACGTCCTGACTTTC.

This clone was seen a few times. The V call is TRBV20-1, the J call TRBJ1-4; D is perhaps TRBD1 (5 bases). Trimming left V 3 bases short and J 0 bases short, with 8 bases between. This CDR3 region has 14 residues. Germline V gene sequence: CDR1 DFQATT, CDR2 SNEGSKA (reference sequence). The CDR3 spells CSASPTATNEKLFF. The CDR3 DNA follows: TGCAGTGCTAGTCCGACAGCAACTAATGAAAAACTGTTTTTT.

This chain connects TRBV14 to TRBJ2-5; 8 bases line up with TRBD2. With V trimmed by 4 bases and J by 5 bases, 0 bases remained unmatched. This CDR3 has 12 amino acids. CDR1 SGHDN and CDR2 FVKESK come from the germline V gene. This chain's CDR3 is CASSPGGETQYF. The CDR3 nucleotides read TGTGCCAGCAGCCCGGGAGGGGAGACCCAGTACTTC.

V usage is TRBV6-5 and J usage is TRBJ2-2; D might be TRBD1 (5 bases). V was pared by 0 bases and J by 4 bases, with 9 bases between. Looked up from germline, CDR1 is MNHEY and CDR2 is SVGAGI. This CDR3 has 15 residues. CDR3 loop: CASSYSYRTTGELFF. The CDR3 DNA follows: TGTGCCAGCAGTTACTCCTACAGGACCACCGGGGAGCTGTTTTTT.

The CDR3 spells CASLGQLNTGELFF. The CDR3 region has the DNA TGTGCCAGCTTGGGACAGCTGAACACCGGGGAGCTGTTTTTT. This chain connects TRBV28 to TRBJ2-2; 7 nucleotides line up with TRBD1. The CDR3 totals 14 residues. Germline loops: CDR1 MDHEN, CDR2 SYDVKM. V lost 8 bases, J lost 1 base, and 4 bases stayed unmatched.

This chain connects TRBV4-3 to TRBJ1-2; D gene unclear. The CDR3 extends over 13 amino acids. CDR1 is LGHNA and CDR2 is YSLEER in the germline V gene. V was cut by 0 bases and J by 5 bases, with 7 bases left in between. CDR3 DNA: TGCGCCAGCAGCCAAGATAGAAAATATGGCTACACCTTC. Translating gives CASSQDRKYGYTF.

This chain connects TRBV5-1 to TRBJ1-1, with unresolved D. The CDR3 extends over 13 amino acids. Germline CDR1 and CDR2: SGHRS and YFSETQ. Trimming shortened V by 4 bases and J by 1 base, and 8 bases separated the two germline ends. CDR3 region: CASSPFGNTEAFF. As DNA, the CDR3 is TGCGCCAGCAGCCCCTTCGGGAACACTGAAGCTTTCTTT.

V and J are TRBV29-1 and TRBJ1-2; D might be TRBD1 (5 bases). In germline, CDR1 is SQVTM, CDR2 ANQGSEA. There are 13 residues in the CDR3. V dropped 4 bases and J dropped 8 bases, with 17 bases sitting between them. The CDR3 loop reads CSVVGGSYDGYTF. CDR3 sequence (DNA): TGCAGCGTTGTGGGGGGATCCTATGACGGCTACACCTTC.

V and J are TRBV15 and TRBJ1-2, with D unclear. Germline CDR1 and CDR2: LNHNV and YYDKDF (reference sequence). The CDR3 extends over 13 amino acids. V lost 0 bases to trimming and J lost 5 bases, with 7 bases between them. CDR3 nucleotide sequence: TGTGCCACCAGCAGAGATCAGGATTATGGCTACACCTTC. This sequence encodes CATSRDQDYGYTF.

The chain links TRBV2 to TRBJ1-3, with D possibly matching TRBD1 (6 bases). Per germline, CDR1 SNHLY and CDR2 FYNNEI. The length of the CDR3 is 12 residues. V was trimmed by 8 bases and J by 4 bases, leaving 9 bases between them. The CDR3 bases are TGTGCCAGCTACAGGGAGGGAAACACCATATATTTT. It translates to CASYREGNTIYF.

The V and J genes are TRBV12-5 and TRBJ2-2; tentatively, D is TRBD2 (7 bases). This CDR3 contains 14 residues. V lost 6 bases and J lost 7, with 15 bases in between. Per germline, CDR1 LGHNT and CDR2 FRNRAP. CDR3 loop: CASGRMGGLGELFF. Written as DNA, the CDR3 is TGTGCTAGTGGCCGGATGGGGGGGCTCGGGGAGCTGTTTTTT.

V and J are TRBV5-1 and TRBJ2-1; TRBD1 is a possible D gene (6 bases). CDR1 SGHRS and CDR2 YFSETQ come from the germline V gene. This CDR3 has 17 residues. Trimming left V 0 bases short and J 2 bases short, with 15 bases between. Written as DNA, the CDR3 is TGCGCCAGCAGCTTGGACAGGGAGAATCCACCCTACAATGAGCAGTTCTTC. This encodes CASSLDRENPPYNEQFF.

In its sample, this clone was seen many times. The V call is TRBV4-2, the J call TRBJ2-1; 11 nucleotides agree with TRBD2. This CDR3 region has 21 residues. V lost 6 bases to trimming and J lost 0 bases; unmatched junction nucleotides: 19. Per the germline V gene, CDR1 is LGHNA and CDR2 is YNFKEQ. CDR3 protein: CASSQQPRTSGYLSSYNEQFF. The CDR3 coding sequence is TGTGCCAGCAGTCAACAACCCAGGACTAGCGGGTACTTGAGCTCCTACAATGAGCAGTTCTTC.

CDR3 sequence: CASSLDRRSYNEQFF. The CDR3 DNA sequence: TGTGCCAGCAGCTTAGACAGGCGGTCCTACAATGAGCAGTTCTTC. The V gene is TRBV7-8, the J gene TRBJ2-1, with D tentatively TRBD1 (5 bases). Trimming left V 1 base short and J 1 base short, with 8 bases between. Germline CDR1 and CDR2: SGHVS and FQNEAQ. The CDR3 extends over 15 amino acids. The full variable domain, rest sourced from reference TRBV7-8 and TRBJ2-1, is GAGVSQSPRYKVAKRGQDVALRCDPISGHVSLFWYQQALGQGPEFLTYFQNEAQLDKSGLPSDRFFAERPEGSVSTLKIQRTQQEDSAVYLCASSLDRRSYNEQFFGPGTRLTVL.